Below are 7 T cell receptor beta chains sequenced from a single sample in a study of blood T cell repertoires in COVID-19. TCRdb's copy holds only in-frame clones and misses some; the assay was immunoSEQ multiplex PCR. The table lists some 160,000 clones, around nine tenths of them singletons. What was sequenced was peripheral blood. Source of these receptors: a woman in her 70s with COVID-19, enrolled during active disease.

CDR3 nucleotide sequence: TGTGCCAGCAGCAAAAGGGACAAGAACTCAAAGGGCTACGAGCAGTACTTC. Translation gives CASSKRDKNSKGYEQYF. This chain joins TRBV21-1 and TRBJ2-7; the tabulated D call, TRBD1, remains unverified against the DNA. TRBV21-1 is classified as a pseudogene. CDR3 size: 17 residues.

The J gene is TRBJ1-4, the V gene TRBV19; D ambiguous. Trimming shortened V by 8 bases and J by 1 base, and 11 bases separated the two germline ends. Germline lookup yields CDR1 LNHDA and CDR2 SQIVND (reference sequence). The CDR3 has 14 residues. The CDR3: CASRERETNEKLFF. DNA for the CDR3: TGTGCCAGTCGCGAGAGGGAAACTAATGAAAAACTGTTTTTT.

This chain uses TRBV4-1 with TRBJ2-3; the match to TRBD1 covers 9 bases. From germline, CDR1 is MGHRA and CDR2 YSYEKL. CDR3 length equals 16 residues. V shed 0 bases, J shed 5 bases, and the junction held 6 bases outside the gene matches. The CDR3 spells CASSQDLGTGRDTQYF. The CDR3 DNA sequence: TGCGCCAGCAGCCAAGATCTAGGGACAGGGAGAGATACGCAGTATTTT.

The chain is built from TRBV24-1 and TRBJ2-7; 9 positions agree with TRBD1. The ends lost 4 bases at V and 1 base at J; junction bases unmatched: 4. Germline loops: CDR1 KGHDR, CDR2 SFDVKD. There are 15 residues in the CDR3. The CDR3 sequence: CATSDPGQGSYEQYF. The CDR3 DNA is TGTGCCACCAGTGACCCGGGACAGGGTTCCTACGAGCAGTACTTC.

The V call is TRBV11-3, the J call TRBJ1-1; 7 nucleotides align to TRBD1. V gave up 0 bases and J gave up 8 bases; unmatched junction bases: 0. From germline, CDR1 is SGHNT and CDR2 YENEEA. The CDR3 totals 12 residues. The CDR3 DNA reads TGTGCCAGCAGCTTAGAAGGGGGCGAAGCTTTCTTT. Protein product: CASSLEGGEAFF.

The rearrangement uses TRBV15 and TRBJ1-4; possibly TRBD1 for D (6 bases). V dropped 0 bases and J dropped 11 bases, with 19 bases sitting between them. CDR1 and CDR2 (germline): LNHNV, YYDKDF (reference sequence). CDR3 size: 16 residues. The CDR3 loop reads CATSRDRRQGPQKLFF. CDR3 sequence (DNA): TGTGCCACCAGCAGAGATCGGCGGCAGGGGCCGCAGAAACTGTTTTTT.

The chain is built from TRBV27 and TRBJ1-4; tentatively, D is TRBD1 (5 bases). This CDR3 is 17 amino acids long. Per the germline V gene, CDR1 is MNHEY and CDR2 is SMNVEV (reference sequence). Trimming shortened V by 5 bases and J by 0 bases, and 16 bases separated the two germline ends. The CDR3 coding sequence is TGTGCCAGCAGTCCCCTCCGTTTACAGGCAACTAATGAAAAACTGTTTTTT. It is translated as CASSPLRLQATNEKLFF.